This T cell receptor beta chain was profiled in a study of cytomegalovirus exposure and HLA in healthy donors. Some clones are missing from TCRdb's copy, which holds only in-frame ones; the method was immunoSEQ multiplex PCR. The data show 260,000 or so clones, less than 95% seen once. This CDR3 is built from 13 residues. The V and J ends lost 10 bases and 3 bases respectively, with 15 bases between them. Per germline, CDR1 MNHNY and CDR2 SVGAGI (reference sequence). The table lists this clone with a count of one. Its antigen is as yet unknown. General study findings and limits: Most observed TCR sequences were rare, whereas some public TCRs were detected in many donors. There were 150 to 200 TCR beta chains listed as cytomegalovirus-associated. Reports showed the classifier diagnosing cytomegalovirus status with high specificity and sensitivity.

The chain joins TRBV6-6 to TRBJ2-5; weak D call: TRBD1 (5 bases). This sequence was found in a young woman in good health and CMV-seronegative. Sequenced material: PBMCs. The CDR3 DNA follows: TGTGCCACCGTGTCCTGGGGCGAAGAGACCCAGTACTTC. It translates to CATVSWGEETQYF.